This T cell receptor beta chain was identified during a study of shared clonotypes between healthy human individuals. Study conclusions and caveats: Rarefaction demonstrated incomplete sorted-subset sequencing despite large depth. Relative to memory subsets, naive subsets generally showed larger estimated richness.

For this clone: Its antigen is unidentified.

CD45RO-negative CD8 cells positively selected for CCR7 made up the naive population, which excluded terminally differentiated effector memory CD45RA+ cells. Sorted-subset replicate PCRs used 150 to 200 ng of genomic DNA. This amount corresponded to 33,000 or so T cell genomes. Sequencing used immunoSEQ multiplex PCR; TCRdb keeps in-frame clones, though not all of them. This sample has about 2 million clones, with about 95% found just once. The CDR3 is made up of 18 amino acids. Looked up from germline, CDR1 is SGHRS and CDR2 is YFSETQ. Between the trimmed V and J ends, which lost 3 bases and 3 bases, there was a span of 23 bases.

Material for sequencing was naive CD8+ T cells sorted from blood. The source is a man between 18 and 35 years old in good health. This chain uses TRBV5-1 with TRBJ2-3; D possibly corresponds to TRBD1 (6 bases). The CDR3 nucleotides read TGCGCCAGCAGCTCAACCGGGGACAAAACCGGGTGGACAGATACGCAGTATTTT. It encodes CASSSTGDKTGWTDTQYF.